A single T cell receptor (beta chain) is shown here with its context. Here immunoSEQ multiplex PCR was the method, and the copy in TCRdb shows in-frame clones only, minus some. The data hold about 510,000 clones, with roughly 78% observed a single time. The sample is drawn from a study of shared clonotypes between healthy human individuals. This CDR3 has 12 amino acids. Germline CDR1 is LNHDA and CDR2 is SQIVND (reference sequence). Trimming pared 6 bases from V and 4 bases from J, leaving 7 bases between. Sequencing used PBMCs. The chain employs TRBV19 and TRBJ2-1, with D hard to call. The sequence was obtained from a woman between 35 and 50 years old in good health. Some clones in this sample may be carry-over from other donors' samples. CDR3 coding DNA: TGTGCCAGTAGCAGAAAATACAATGAGCAGTTCTTC. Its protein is CASSRKYNEQFF.